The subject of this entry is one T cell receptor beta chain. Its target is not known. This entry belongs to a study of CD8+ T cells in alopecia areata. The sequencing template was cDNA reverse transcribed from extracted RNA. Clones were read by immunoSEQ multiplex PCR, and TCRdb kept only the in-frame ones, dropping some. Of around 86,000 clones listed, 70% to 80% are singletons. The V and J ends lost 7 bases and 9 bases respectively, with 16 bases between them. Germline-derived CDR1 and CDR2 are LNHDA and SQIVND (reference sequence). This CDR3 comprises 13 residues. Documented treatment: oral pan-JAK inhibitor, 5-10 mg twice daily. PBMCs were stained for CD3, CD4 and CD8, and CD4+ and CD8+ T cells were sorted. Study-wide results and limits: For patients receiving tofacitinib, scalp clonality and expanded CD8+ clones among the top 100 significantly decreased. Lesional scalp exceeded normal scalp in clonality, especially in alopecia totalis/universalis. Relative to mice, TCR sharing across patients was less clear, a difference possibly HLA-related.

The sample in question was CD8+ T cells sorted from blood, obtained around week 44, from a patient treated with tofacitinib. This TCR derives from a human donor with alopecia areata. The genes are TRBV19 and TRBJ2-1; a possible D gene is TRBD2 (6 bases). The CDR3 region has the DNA TGTGCCAGTATCCCCGGCGGGCGGGGTGAGCAGTTCTTC. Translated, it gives CASIPGGRGEQFF. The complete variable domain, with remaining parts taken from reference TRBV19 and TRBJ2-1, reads DGGITQSPKYLFRKEGQNVTLSCEQNLNHDAMYWYRQDPGQGLRLIYYSQIVNDFQKGDIAEGYSVSREKKESFPLTVTSAQKNPTAFYLCASIPGGRGEQFFGPGTRLTVL.